In its sample, the clone carrying this T cell receptor (beta chain) was seen many times. The use of a sample-barcoded 5' primer and a J-beta primer mix characterized a second PCR of about 7 to 12 cycles. Each CDR3 protein is one row after TCRdb ran MiXCR on the 5' RACE reads. The sample records hundreds of thousands of distinct CDR3 sequences, around 28% being singletons. The source of the sample is a study of blood T cells in healthy people across ages. The germline V and J ends were trimmed by 4 bases and 0 bases, with 12 bases remaining between them. CDR1 is KGHSH, CDR2 LQKENI, per germline. The CDR3 covers 15 residues.

Sequencing was performed on blood. This sequence was found in an elderly woman in good health. The chain recombines TRBV18 with TRBJ2-5, with D unclear. The CDR3 spells CASSLPDWYQETQYF. The CDR3, as DNA: TGTGCCAGCTCACTACCGGATTGGTACCAAGAGACCCAGTACTTC.